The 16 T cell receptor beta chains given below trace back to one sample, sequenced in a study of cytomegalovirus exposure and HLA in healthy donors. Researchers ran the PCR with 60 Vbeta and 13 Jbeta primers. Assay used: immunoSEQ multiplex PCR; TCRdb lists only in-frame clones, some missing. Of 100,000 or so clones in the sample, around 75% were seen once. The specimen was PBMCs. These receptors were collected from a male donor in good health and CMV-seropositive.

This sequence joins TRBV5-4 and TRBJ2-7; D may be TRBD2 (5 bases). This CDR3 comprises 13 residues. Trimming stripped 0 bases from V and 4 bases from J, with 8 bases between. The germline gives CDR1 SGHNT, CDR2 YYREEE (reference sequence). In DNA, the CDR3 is TGTGCCAGCAGCTTGGGGGAGCCGTACGAGCAGTACTTC. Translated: CASSLGEPYEQYF.

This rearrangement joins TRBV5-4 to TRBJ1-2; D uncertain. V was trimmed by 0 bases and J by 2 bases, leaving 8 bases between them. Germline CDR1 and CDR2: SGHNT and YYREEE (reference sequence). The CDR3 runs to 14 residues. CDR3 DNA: TGTGCCAGCAGCTTGGGGGGAGGGAACTATGGCTACACCTTC. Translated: CASSLGGGNYGYTF.

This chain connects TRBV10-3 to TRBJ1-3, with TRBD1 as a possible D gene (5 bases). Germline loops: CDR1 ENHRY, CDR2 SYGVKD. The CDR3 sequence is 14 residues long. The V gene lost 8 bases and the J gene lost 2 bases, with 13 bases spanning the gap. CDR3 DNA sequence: TGTGCCATCCGCGAGGGGACTGCTGGAAACACCATATATTTT. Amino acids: CAIREGTAGNTIYF.

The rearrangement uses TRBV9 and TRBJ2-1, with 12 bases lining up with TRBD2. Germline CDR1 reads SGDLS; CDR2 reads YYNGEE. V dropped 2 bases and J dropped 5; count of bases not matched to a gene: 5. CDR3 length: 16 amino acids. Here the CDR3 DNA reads TGTGCCAGCAGCGTTTGGACTAGCGGGGACAACAATGAGCAGTTCTTC. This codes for CASSVWTSGDNNEQFF.

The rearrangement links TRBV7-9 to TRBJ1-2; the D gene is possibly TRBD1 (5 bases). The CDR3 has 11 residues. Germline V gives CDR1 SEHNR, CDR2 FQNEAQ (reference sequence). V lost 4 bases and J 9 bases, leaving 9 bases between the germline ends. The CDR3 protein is CASSSQGSYTF. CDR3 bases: TGTGCCAGCAGCTCCCAGGGTAGCTACACCTTC.

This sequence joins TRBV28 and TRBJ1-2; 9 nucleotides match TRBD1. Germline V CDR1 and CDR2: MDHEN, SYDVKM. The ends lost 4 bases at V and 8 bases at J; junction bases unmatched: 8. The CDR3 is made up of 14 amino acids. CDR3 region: CASSYADRGSGYTF. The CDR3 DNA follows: TGTGCCAGCAGTTATGCGGACAGGGGTTCGGGCTACACCTTC.

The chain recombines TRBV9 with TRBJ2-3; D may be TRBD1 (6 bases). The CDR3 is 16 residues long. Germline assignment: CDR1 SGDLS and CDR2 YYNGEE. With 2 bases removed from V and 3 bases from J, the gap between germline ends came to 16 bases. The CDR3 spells CASSVILGGATDTQYF. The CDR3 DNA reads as TGTGCCAGCAGCGTCATTTTAGGGGGTGCAACAGATACGCAGTATTTT.

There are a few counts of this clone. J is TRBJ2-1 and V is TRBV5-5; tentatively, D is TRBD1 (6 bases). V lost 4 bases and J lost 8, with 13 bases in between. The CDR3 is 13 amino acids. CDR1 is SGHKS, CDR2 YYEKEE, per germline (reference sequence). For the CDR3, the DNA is TGTGCCAGCAGCCAAACAGGGATCGATGAGCAGTTCTTC. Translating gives CASSQTGIDEQFF. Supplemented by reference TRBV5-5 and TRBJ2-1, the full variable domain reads DAGVTQSPTHLIKTRGQQVTLRCSPISGHKSVSWYQQVLGQGPQFIFQYYEKEERGRGNFPDRFSARQFPNYSSELNVNALLLGDSALYLCASSQTGIDEQFFGPGTRLTVL.

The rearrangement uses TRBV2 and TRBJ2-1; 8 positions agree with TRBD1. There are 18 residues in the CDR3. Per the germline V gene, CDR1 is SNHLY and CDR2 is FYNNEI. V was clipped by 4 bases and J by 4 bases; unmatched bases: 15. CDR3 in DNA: TGTGCCAGCAGTGGACCGGGACAGGTTCCCTTGGGGTACAATGAGCAGTTCTTC. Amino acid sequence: CASSGPGQVPLGYNEQFF.

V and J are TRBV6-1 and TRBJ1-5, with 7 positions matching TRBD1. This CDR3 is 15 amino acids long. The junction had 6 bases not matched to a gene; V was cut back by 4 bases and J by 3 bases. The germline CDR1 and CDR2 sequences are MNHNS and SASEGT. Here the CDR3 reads CASSARTGDNQPQHF. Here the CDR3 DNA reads TGTGCCAGCAGTGCCCGGACAGGCGACAATCAGCCCCAGCATTTT.

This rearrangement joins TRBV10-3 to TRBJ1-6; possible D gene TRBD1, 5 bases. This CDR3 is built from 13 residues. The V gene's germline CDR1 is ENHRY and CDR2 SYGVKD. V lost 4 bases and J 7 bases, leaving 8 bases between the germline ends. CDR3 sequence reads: CAISGQGNSPLHF. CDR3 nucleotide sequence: TGTGCCATCAGTGGGCAGGGAAATTCACCCCTCCACTTT.

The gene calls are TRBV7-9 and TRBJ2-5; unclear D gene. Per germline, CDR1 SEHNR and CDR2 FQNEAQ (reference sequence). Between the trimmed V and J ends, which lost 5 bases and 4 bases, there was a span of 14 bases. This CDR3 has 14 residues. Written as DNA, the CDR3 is TGTGCCAGCAGCCCAGCGCAGATACGAGAGACCCAGTACTTC. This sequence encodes CASSPAQIRETQYF.

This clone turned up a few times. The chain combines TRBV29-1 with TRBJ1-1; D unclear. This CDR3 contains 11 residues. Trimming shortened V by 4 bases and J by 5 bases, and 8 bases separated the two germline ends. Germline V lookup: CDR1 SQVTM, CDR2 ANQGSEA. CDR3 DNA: TGCAGCGTTGTACGGGATACTGAAGCTTTCTTT. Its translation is CSVVRDTEAFF.

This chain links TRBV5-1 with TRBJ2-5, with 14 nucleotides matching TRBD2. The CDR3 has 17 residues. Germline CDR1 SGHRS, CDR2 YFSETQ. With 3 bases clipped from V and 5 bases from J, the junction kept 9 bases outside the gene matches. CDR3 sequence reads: CASSSTRLAGGRETQYF. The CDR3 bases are TGCGCCAGCAGCTCCACCCGACTAGCGGGGGGGAGGGAGACCCAGTACTTC.

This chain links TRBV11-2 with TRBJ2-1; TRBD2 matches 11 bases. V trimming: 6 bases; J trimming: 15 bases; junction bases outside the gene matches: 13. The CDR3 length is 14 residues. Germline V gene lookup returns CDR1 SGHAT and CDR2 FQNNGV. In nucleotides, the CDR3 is TGTGCCAGCAGATCGACTAGCGGGGACCCTGGGGGGTTCTTC. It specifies CASRSTSGDPGGFF.

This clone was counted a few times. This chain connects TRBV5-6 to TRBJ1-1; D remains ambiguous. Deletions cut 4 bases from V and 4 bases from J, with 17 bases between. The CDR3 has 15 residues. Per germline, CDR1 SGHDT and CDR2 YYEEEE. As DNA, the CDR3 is TGTGCCAGCAGCCCGGACGGGATTGGCAGCACTGAAGCTTTCTTT. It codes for CASSPDGIGSTEAFF.